This entry is about one T cell receptor (beta chain). Its matching antigen is unknown. The sample comes from a study of vaccination and CD4 T cells after COVID-19. About the research overall: A median of 72 days (range 14 to 241) separated dose two from the taking of post-vaccine samples.

Indicated treatment: 10-day PBMC culture with coronavirus spike peptide pools or control peptides (ViraFEST assay). Sequenced with the Oncomine TCR Beta short-read assay was DNA taken from cultured CD4+ T cells. TCRdb reprocessed the PCR reads via MiXCR and lists one record per CDR3 protein. The sample contains some 13,000 distinct CDR3 sequences, around a quarter of which appear only once. V gave up 2 bases and J gave up 0 bases, with 14 bases separating them. Germline CDR1 is SNHLY and CDR2 is FYNNEI. The CDR3 extends over 18 amino acids. The sample consisted of CD4+ T cells from blood, cultured in vitro. The receptor was isolated from a human donor who had recovered from COVID-19. The rearrangement links TRBV2 to TRBJ2-6; D perhaps matches TRBD2 (5 bases). For the CDR3, the DNA is TGTGCCAGCAGTGAAAGGCGAGCGGTCTACTCTGGGGCCAACGTCCTGACTTTC. Translating gives CASSERRAVYSGANVLTF.